The 32 T cell receptor beta chains reported below all come from one sample, sequenced in a study of blood T cells in healthy people across ages (dated by TCRdb to the mid-2010s). Library preparation employed 5' RACE. These reads were obtained on an Illumina HiSeq 2500. The second PCR ran for about 6 to 11 cycles and used a J-beta primer mix along with a sample-barcoded 5' primer. TCRdb ran its own pipeline on the public reads, namely fastp trimming at Q25 and MiXCR clone calling, and kept in-frame beta chains. Each entry is one CDR3 protein sequence, shown with its most common DNA and genes. The sample includes more than 900,000 distinct CDR3 sequences, with 25% to 30% observed a single time. Around 9.6% of the sample goes to the ten largest clones. In addition, the sample was reused for a study of T cells of mothers and their children.

What was sequenced was blood. Receptors were obtained from a woman aged 40 to 50 in good health.

This clonotype has at least ten counts. The chain combines TRBV7-9 with TRBJ2-1, with TRBD1 matching 7 bases. V lost 5 bases to trimming and J lost 4 bases; unmatched junction nucleotides: 14. The CDR3 contains 17 residues. Germline CDR1 is SEHNR and CDR2 is FQNEAQ (reference sequence). CDR3 sequence (DNA): TGTGCCAGCAGCCGCGGCCCACAGGGGCGGCGTTACAATGAGCAGTTCTTC. The encoded protein is CASSRGPQGRRYNEQFF.

This clonotype was detected only a few times. The genes are TRBV29-1 and TRBJ2-1, with D possibly matching TRBD2 (5 bases). Looked up from germline, CDR1 is SQVTM and CDR2 is ANQGSEA. CDR3 length equals 14 residues. Trimming removed 4 bases at V and 4 bases at J, with 14 bases between. The CDR3 is CSVGSGPYYNEQFF. The CDR3 bases are TGCAGCGTTGGAAGCGGCCCTTATTACAATGAGCAGTTCTTC.

Notes on this clonotype: One base away lies a much larger clone, so this may be a sequencing read error. The CDR3, as DNA: TGTGTCAGCAGCTCTAGGGGTGGGGGCTGGAACACTGAAGCTTTCTTT. Encoded protein: CVSSSRGGGWNTEAFF. The chain carries TRBV7-2 and TRBJ1-1; D is possibly TRBD1 (6 bases). CDR3 length equals 16 residues. The germline gives CDR1 SGHTA, CDR2 FQGNSA.

CDR3 residues: CASSCTSWAGRYEQYF. The CDR3 region has the DNA TGTGCCAGCAGCTGCACTTCATGGGCGGGGAGGTACGAGCAGTACTTC. This chain connects TRBV5-7 to TRBJ2-7; TRBD2 is a possible D gene (6 bases). TRBV5-7 is known as an ORF, though its function is uncertain. V was pared by 3 bases and J by 4 bases, with 20 bases between. This CDR3 contains 16 residues.

This clonotype turned up a few times. The chain carries TRBV3-1 and TRBJ2-3; D possibly corresponds to TRBD2 (6 bases). There are 15 residues in the CDR3. Trimming removed 4 bases at V and 0 bases at J, with 11 bases between. The germline V gene encodes CDR1 LGHDT and CDR2 YNNKEL (reference sequence). The CDR3 DNA follows: TGTGCCAGCAGCCGGAAGGGGACTAGCACAGATACGCAGTATTTT. It encodes CASSRKGTSTDTQYF.

This clonotype was seen more than once but under ten times. The J gene is TRBJ2-7, the V gene TRBV2; D is possibly TRBD1 (6 bases). CDR3 length: 15 residues. CDR1 SNHLY and CDR2 FYNNEI come from the germline V gene. The V end was cut by 3 bases, the J end by 5 bases, with 17 bases between. In DNA form, the CDR3 reads TGTGCCAGCAGTGACATGGGGGCTGGGGTCGACGAGCAGTACTTC. Its protein is CASSDMGAGVDEQYF.

The chain employs TRBV7-2 and TRBJ1-4; tentatively, D is TRBD1 (6 bases). The germline CDR1 and CDR2 sequences are SGHTA and FQGNSA. V was clipped by 2 bases and J by 7 bases, with 14 bases between them. This CDR3 has 15 residues. Here the CDR3 reads CASSLSGQGFEKLFF. Written as DNA, the CDR3 is TGTGCCAGCAGCTTAAGTGGGCAGGGGTTTGAAAAACTGTTTTTT.

This clonotype appeared many times. CDR3 amino acids: CASSTTGSGEQFF. The CDR3 bases are TGCGCCAGCAGCACCACAGGGTCCGGTGAGCAGTTCTTC. The rearrangement joins TRBV4-1 to TRBJ2-1; TRBD1 is a possible D gene (6 bases). The CDR3 sequence is 13 residues long. Germline V gives CDR1 MGHRA, CDR2 YSYEKL. V gave up 5 bases and J gave up 9 bases, with 14 bases separating them.

V and J are TRBV20-1 and TRBJ1-1, with D perhaps matching TRBD1 (5 bases). Germline loops: CDR1 DFQATT, CDR2 SNEGSKA (reference sequence). V was cut by 8 bases and J by 1 base, with 14 bases left in between. The CDR3 has 13 residues. The CDR3, as DNA: TGCAGTATCTCCGGGACGGGGAACACTGAAGCTTTCTTT. Protein product: CSISGTGNTEAFF.

This clonotype occurred a few times. This rearrangement joins TRBV2 to TRBJ1-2, with 7 nucleotides matching TRBD1. The germline V gene has CDR1 SNHLY and CDR2 FYNNEI. The CDR3 is 14 residues long. V gave up 4 bases and J gave up 7 bases; unmatched junction bases: 9. CDR3 amino acids: CASSVLGEGAGYTF. As DNA, the CDR3 is TGTGCCAGCAGTGTCTTAGGAGAGGGGGCTGGCTACACCTTC.

This clonotype was seen more than once but under ten times. The chain is built from TRBV19 and TRBJ1-6, with 7 bases lining up with TRBD1. The ends lost 4 bases at V and 5 bases at J; junction bases unmatched: 8. The germline V gene has CDR1 LNHDA and CDR2 SQIVND (reference sequence). The CDR3 has 16 amino acids. This CDR3 is CASSTPGGDHNSPLHF. The CDR3 DNA reads TGTGCCAGTAGTACCCCAGGGGGGGACCATAATTCACCCCTCCACTTT.

This clonotype was counted many times. The chain joins TRBV6-6 to TRBJ2-3, with D maybe TRBD2 (7 bases). This CDR3 contains 15 residues. Germline loops: CDR1 MNHNY, CDR2 SVGAGI (reference sequence). V lost 5 bases, J lost 0 bases, and 12 bases lay in between. For the CDR3, the DNA is TGTGCCAGCAGTAGGGGGGGAACTAGCACAGATACGCAGTATTTT. Translating it yields CASSRGGTSTDTQYF.

The rearrangement uses TRBV4-1 and TRBJ1-1; TRBD1 aligns across 7 bases. Germline V gene lookup returns CDR1 MGHRA and CDR2 YSYEKL. J gave up 4 bases and V 4 bases, and 12 bases lay outside the gene matches. The CDR3 totals 16 residues. This CDR3 reads CASSPRVGRGSTEAFF. CDR3 nucleotide sequence: TGCGCCAGCAGCCCCCGGGTCGGCAGGGGGTCCACTGAAGCTTTCTTT.

There are a few counts of this clonotype. The gene calls are TRBV4-3 and TRBJ1-2, with a tentative D call TRBD1 (5 bases). Germline values: CDR1 LGHNA, CDR2 YSLEER. The CDR3 consists of 16 residues. V was clipped by 0 bases and J by 3 bases, with 14 bases between them. The CDR3, as DNA: TGCGCCAGCAGCCAAGACGGCAGGGTGGGGGACTATGGCTACACCTTC. Its translation: CASSQDGRVGDYGYTF.

On this clonotype itself: A junction boundary mismatches the germline segment, possibly from a read error. This chain uses TRBV28 with TRBJ2-4, with 7 bases fitting TRBD1. The assigned J gene may be wrong: the sequence end matches TRBJ2-7 better. Germline CDR1 and CDR2: MDHEN and SYDVKM. The CDR3 is made up of 17 amino acids. The CDR3 DNA reads TGTGCCGGCAGTTCCTATGCTGGAAGGGACAGAGTCTACGAGCAGTACTTC. Translation gives CAGSSYAGRDRVYEQYF.

This clonotype was picked up a small number of times. This chain connects TRBV29-1 to TRBJ2-2; 7 nucleotides match TRBD1. V shed 5 bases and J 0 bases; nucleotides not matched to a gene: 3. This CDR3 spans 14 amino acids. The V gene's germline CDR1 is SQVTM and CDR2 ANQGSEA. The CDR3 DNA is TGCAGCGTTTTGGGGACAGCGAACACCGGGGAGCTGTTTTTT. Protein: CSVLGTANTGELFF.

The CDR3 bases are TGCGCCAGCAGCCTGGGCGTTTTGGGGCAGGGTGAAGCTTTCTTT. This encodes CASSLGVLGQGEAFF. V is TRBV5-1 and J is TRBJ1-1, with a possible D match to TRBD1 (5 bases). This CDR3 has 15 residues. Trimming took 4 bases from V and 7 from J, leaving 20 bases between them. Germline-derived CDR1 and CDR2 are SGHRS and YFSETQ.

Points on this clonotype: A much larger clone differs by one base, so this may be a read error. This chain links TRBV9 with TRBJ2-5; D is undetermined. Per germline, CDR1 SGDLS and CDR2 YYNGEE. CDR3 size: 14 residues. CDR3 nucleotides: TGTGCCAGCAGCTTCCCGGACGCTCAAGAGACCCGGTACTTC. Amino acid sequence: CASSFPDAQETRYF.

Ten or more counts support this clonotype. This chain uses TRBV7-2 with TRBJ2-5, with TRBD1 matching 8 bases. Per germline, CDR1 SGHTA and CDR2 FQGNSA. The J segment lost 5 bases and the V segment lost 5 bases, leaving 4 bases of the junction unmatched. This CDR3 spans 13 amino acids. The CDR3: CASSPGGRETQYF. The CDR3, as DNA: TGTGCCAGCAGCCCAGGGGGCAGGGAGACCCAGTACTTC.

The chain joins TRBV4-1 to TRBJ2-3; D is uncertain. V lost 0 bases, J lost 4 bases, and 5 bases lay in between. Germline V lookup: CDR1 MGHRA, CDR2 YSYEKL. This CDR3 has 13 residues. The CDR3 protein is CASSQDHADTQYF. The DNA for the CDR3 is TGCGCCAGCAGCCAAGATCATGCAGATACGCAGTATTTT.

Turning to this clonotype: Possible read error: a much larger clone is one base away. The chain combines TRBV7-2 with TRBJ2-3; D not certain. CDR3 length: 15 amino acids. The germline V gene has CDR1 SGHTA and CDR2 FQGNSA. Trimming took 1 base from V and 5 from J, leaving 13 bases between them. CDR3 amino acids: CASSLGRMNRDTQYF. In DNA form, the CDR3 reads TGTGCCAGCAGCTTAGGTAGGATGAATCGAGATACGCAGTATTTT.

The rearrangement uses TRBV27 and TRBJ1-2; D not certain. V was pared by 7 bases and J by 8 bases, with 14 bases between. The CDR3 totals 12 residues. Germline V CDR1 and CDR2: MNHEY, SMNVEV (reference sequence). CDR3 sequence (DNA): TGTGCCAGCACATACGTGGGCGGCGGCTACACCTTC. It specifies CASTYVGGGYTF.

The V gene is TRBV5-5, the J gene TRBJ2-3, with a possible D match to TRBD2 (6 bases). The germline CDR1 and CDR2 sequences are SGHKS and YYEKEE (reference sequence). The CDR3 sequence is 16 residues long. V lost 4 bases and J lost 0, with 15 bases in between. The CDR3 bases are TGTGCCAGCAGCCGATTGGGACTGGGGAGCACAGATACGCAGTATTTT. This codes for CASSRLGLGSTDTQYF.

The chain employs TRBV7-9 and TRBJ2-5; TRBD2 might be the D (5 bases). The J call may be faulty, since TRBJ2-7 better matches the DNA end. This CDR3 spans 13 amino acids. Per germline, CDR1 SEHNR and CDR2 FQNEAQ (reference sequence). Here the CDR3 DNA reads TGTGCCAGCAGCCGACGGGGTAATCCCGAGCAGTACTTC. Its translation is CASSRRGNPEQYF.

In regard to this clonotype: This may come from a read error, since a much larger clone is one base off. The chain combines TRBV20-1 with TRBJ2-5; tentatively, D is TRBD1 or TRBD2 (5 bases each). V gave up 7 bases and J gave up 1 base, with 22 bases separating them. The CDR3 loop spans 16 amino acids. The V gene's germline CDR1 is DFQATT and CDR2 SNEGSKA (reference sequence). The CDR3 coding sequence is TGCAGTGAGGGGACCGGAGGCACAAACACCCAAGAGACCCAGTACTTC. This translates into CSEGTGGTNTQETQYF.

The rearrangement uses TRBV27 and TRBJ1-2, with D hard to call. With 3 bases removed from V and 4 bases from J, the gap between germline ends came to 9 bases. In germline, CDR1 is MNHEY, CDR2 SMNVEV (reference sequence). The CDR3 totals 13 residues. The CDR3 sequence: CASSFDGGYGYTF. DNA of the CDR3: TGTGCCAGCAGTTTTGACGGCGGCTATGGCTACACCTTC.

The chain joins TRBV6-2 or TRBV6-3 to TRBJ1-1; a weak D match, TRBD1 (5 bases). CDR1 and CDR2 from the germline V gene are MNHEY and SVGEGT. The V end lost 8 bases, the J end lost 0 bases, and 13 bases lay between the germline ends. CDR3 length: 14 amino acids. The CDR3 loop reads CASLAGTMNTEAFF. Here the CDR3 DNA reads TGTGCCAGCCTGGCCGGGACGATGAACACTGAAGCTTTCTTT.

This chain joins TRBV29-1 and TRBJ1-1; D is possibly TRBD1 (5 bases). CDR3 size: 13 residues. The ends were cut back, 6 bases at V and 4 bases at J, with 15 bases in the middle. CDR1 is SQVTM and CDR2 is ANQGSEA in the germline V gene. The CDR3 sequence is CSVPGPGGTEAFF. The CDR3 region has the DNA TGCAGCGTCCCGGGCCCTGGGGGCACTGAAGCTTTCTTT. The whole variable domain, remainder taken from reference TRBV29-1 and TRBJ1-1, is SAVISQKPSRDICQRGTSLTIQCQVDSQVTMMFWYRQQPGQSLTLIATANQGSEATYESGFVIDKFPISRPNLTFSTLTVSNMSPEDSSIYLCSVPGPGGTEAFFGQGTRLTVV.

The chain is built from TRBV5-6 and TRBJ2-7; 8 bases agree with TRBD1. J was trimmed by 1 base and V by 0 bases; bases with no gene match: 12. Germline V gives CDR1 SGHDT, CDR2 YYEEEE. This CDR3 contains 18 residues. CDR3 residues: CASSLAGLPGGPSYEQYF. The CDR3 DNA sequence: TGTGCCAGCAGCTTGGCCGGGCTACCAGGGGGCCCATCCTACGAGCAGTACTTC.

This clonotype was detected a few times. This chain connects TRBV20-1 to TRBJ2-2; 10 nucleotides match TRBD2. Germline assignment: CDR1 DFQATT and CDR2 SNEGSKA (reference sequence). The CDR3 has 17 amino acids. The V segment lost 3 bases and the J segment 0 bases; nucleotides outside the gene matches: 7. This chain's CDR3 is CSASPASGGSNTGELFF. The CDR3 bases are TGCAGTGCTAGTCCGGCTAGCGGGGGTTCGAACACCGGGGAGCTGTTTTTT.

This clonotype occurred a few times. Germline and junction disagree at one end, which may indicate a read error. This rearrangement joins TRBV4-1 to TRBJ1-2, with D unresolved. Per germline, CDR1 MGHRA and CDR2 YSYEKL. The CDR3 consists of 13 residues. The DNA of the CDR3 is TGCGCCAGCAGGGCACCCCGGGATTATGACTACACCTTC. Protein sequence: CASRAPRDYDYTF.

This clonotype was seen repeatedly, ten times or more. The CDR3: CSGRDTSSFTDTQYF. CDR3 sequence (DNA): TGCAGCGGCAGGGACACCTCCTCCTTCACAGATACGCAGTATTTT. The chain has TRBV29-1 and TRBJ2-3, with D possibly matching TRBD1 (6 bases). This CDR3 contains 15 residues. V lost 7 bases to trimming and J lost 2 bases, with 19 bases between them. Germline loops: CDR1 SQVTM, CDR2 ANQGSEA.